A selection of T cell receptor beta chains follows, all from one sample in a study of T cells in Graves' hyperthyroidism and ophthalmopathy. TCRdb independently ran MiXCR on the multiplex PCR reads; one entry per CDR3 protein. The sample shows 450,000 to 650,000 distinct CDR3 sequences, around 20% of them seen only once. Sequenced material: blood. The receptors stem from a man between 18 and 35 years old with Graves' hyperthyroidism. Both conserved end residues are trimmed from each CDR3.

cdr3_aa: ASSTKFNQPQH; j_call: TRBJ1-5; v_call: TRBV4-1
cdr3_aa: ASSYGPSGAQEQY; j_call: TRBJ2-7; v_call: TRBV6-2/TRBV6-3
cdr3_aa: ASSPGRWGTSTDTQY; j_call: TRBJ2-3; v_call: TRBV11-1
cdr3_aa: ASSQDPNRGYIQY; j_call: TRBJ2-4; v_call: TRBV3-1
cdr3_aa: ASSLGGQGRPNYGYT; j_call: TRBJ1-2; v_call: TRBV5-1
cdr3_aa: ASSYSDTSYEQY; j_call: TRBJ2-7; v_call: TRBV6-2/TRBV6-3
cdr3_aa: ASRTGSGEQY; j_call: TRBJ2-7; v_call: TRBV2
cdr3_aa: ASEPGGSSYEQY; j_call: TRBJ2-7; v_call: TRBV6-1
cdr3_aa: ASSPGPNSNQPQH; j_call: TRBJ1-5; v_call: TRBV5-1
cdr3_aa: ASSLDGEGSYEQY; j_call: TRBJ2-7; v_call: TRBV11-2
cdr3_aa: ASSLHRNTEAF; j_call: TRBJ1-1; v_call: TRBV7-2
cdr3_aa: ASRASGGEETQY; j_call: TRBJ2-5; v_call: TRBV6-5
cdr3_aa: ASSLAEEAF; j_call: TRBJ1-1; v_call: TRBV11-2
cdr3_aa: ASSYSSRAYGYT; j_call: TRBJ1-2; v_call: TRBV6-5
cdr3_aa: ASSIWGRGLNYGYT; j_call: TRBJ1-2; v_call: TRBV19
cdr3_aa: ASRRQGPNTEAF; j_call: TRBJ1-1; v_call: TRBV6-1
cdr3_aa: SVRGQGLYEQY; j_call: TRBJ2-7; v_call: TRBV29-1
cdr3_aa: ATSRPPRRLNEKLF; j_call: TRBJ1-4; v_call: TRBV15
cdr3_aa: AGSVGQGNEQY; j_call: TRBJ2-7; v_call: TRBV6-1
cdr3_aa: AIRPSLAGGQETQY; j_call: TRBJ2-5; v_call: TRBV10-3
cdr3_aa: ASSFSDRAREETQY; j_call: TRBJ2-5; v_call: TRBV7-2
cdr3_aa: ASSLTEFSYEQY; j_call: TRBJ2-7; v_call: TRBV6-2/TRBV6-3
cdr3_aa: SARNSIDQETQY; j_call: TRBJ2-5; v_call: TRBV20-1